The 28 T cell receptor beta chains listed next were all sequenced from one sample in a study of low-dose radiotherapy and immunotherapy resistance in tumors. Covering alpha and beta chains, TRAV- and TRBV-specific primers were used for the first-strand cDNA. TCRs were put through around 20 PCR cycles of amplification with Phusion. A constant-region primer and the V-primer adapter served as the primer pair. TCRdb ran MiXCR on the reads and lists one entry per CDR3 protein. The sample contains 64,000 or so distinct CDR3 sequences, more than 20% of which appear only once. The time point denotes: before trial treatment. The sequencing here drew on PBMCs, taken before treatment. The receptors come from a male donor with rectosigmoid adenocarcinoma.

Only one count was recorded for this clonotype. A far larger clone is one nucleotide away, so this likely arose from a read error. This chain joins TRBV5-1 and TRBJ2-1, with D perhaps matching TRBD1 or TRBD2 (6 bases each). The germline V gene encodes CDR1 SGHRS and CDR2 YFSETQ. Trimming removed 0 bases at V and 10 bases at J, with 17 bases between. The CDR3 spans 15 residues. In DNA, the CDR3 is TGCGCCAGCAGCTTGGCCCCGGGGGCTAGTTACGAGCAGTTCTTC. This codes for CASSLAPGASYEQFF.

This clonotype was seen at least ten times. This chain links TRBV5-1 with TRBJ2-2; D ambiguous. CDR1 and CDR2 (germline): SGHRS, YFSETQ. The V and J ends lost 4 bases and 0 bases respectively, with 19 bases between them. This CDR3 comprises 18 residues. CDR3 DNA: TGCGCCAGCAGCCTCAACCCGATTGCGTTAACGAACACCGGGGAGCTGTTTTTT. Residues: CASSLNPIALTNTGELFF.

The sample holds many counts of this clonotype. V usage is TRBV7-2 and J usage is TRBJ1-1, with 10 bases fitting TRBD1. In germline, CDR1 is SGHTA, CDR2 FQGNSA. J lost 6 bases, V lost 1 base, and 2 bases had no gene match. The CDR3 runs 14 residues. For the CDR3, the DNA is TGTGCCAGCAGCTTAGGACAGGGGGCCGCTGAAGCTTTCTTT. Encoded protein: CASSLGQGAAEAFF.

In this sample, this clonotype turned up many times. This sequence joins TRBV7-2 and TRBJ2-1; 11 bases are shared with TRBD2. V gave up 5 bases and J gave up 8 bases; unmatched junction bases: 11. CDR3 size: 16 residues. CDR1 and CDR2 from the germline V gene are SGHTA and FQGNSA. As DNA, the CDR3 is TGTGCCAGCAGCCCCTTCGGGGTAGCGGGAGGGGATGAGCAGTTCTTC. This sequence encodes CASSPFGVAGGDEQFF.

This clonotype was counted many times. The chain uses TRBV10-3 and TRBJ2-3, with a possible D match to TRBD2 (7 bases). Germline values: CDR1 ENHRY, CDR2 SYGVKD. The CDR3 spans 17 residues. Trimming took 2 bases from V and 0 from J, leaving 15 bases between them. DNA of the CDR3: TGTGCCATCAGTGAGCCGAGGGCGGGGGCGAGCACAGATACGCAGTATTTT. As protein: CAISEPRAGASTDTQYF.

This clonotype was counted ten times or more. V gene TRBV29-1 combines with J gene TRBJ2-5; D not resolved. Germline V gene lookup returns CDR1 SQVTM and CDR2 ANQGSEA. This CDR3 region has 13 residues. V lost 3 bases, J lost 1 base, and 9 bases lay in between. As DNA, the CDR3 is TGCAGCGTTGACATACCGGGCCAAGAGACCCAGTACTTC. The encoded protein is CSVDIPGQETQYF.

In its sample, this clonotype was seen a few times. J is TRBJ2-7 and V is TRBV5-4; 9 bases align to TRBD2. The CDR3 has 15 residues. CDR1 is SGHNT and CDR2 is YYREEE in the germline V gene (reference sequence). Losses at the gene ends were 4 bases for V and 1 base for J; bases not matched to a gene: 6. The CDR3, as DNA: TGTGCCAGCAGCCCCCGGCGGGGGGGGTCCTACGAGCAGTACTTC. Its translation: CASSPRRGGSYEQYF.

This clonotype was seen at least ten times. The chain carries TRBV29-1 and TRBJ2-5, with 8 positions matching TRBD1. Germline assignment: CDR1 SQVTM and CDR2 ANQGSEA. J was trimmed by 9 bases and V by 4 bases; bases with no gene match: 4. This CDR3 is 11 amino acids long. DNA for the CDR3: TGCAGCGTTGGTGACAGGGGCCCCCAGTACTTC. This encodes CSVGDRGPQYF.

This clonotype was found many times. V usage is TRBV7-2 and J usage is TRBJ2-3, with D unresolved. The germline gives CDR1 SGHTA, CDR2 FQGNSA. The CDR3 contains 15 residues. The germline V and J ends were trimmed by 2 bases and 4 bases, with 13 bases remaining between them. This chain's CDR3 is CASSLRPRAADTQYF. For the CDR3, the DNA is TGTGCCAGCAGCTTAAGGCCTCGGGCCGCAGATACGCAGTATTTT.

The chain joins TRBV5-1 to TRBJ2-1; D may be TRBD1 or TRBD2 (5 bases each). Germline V lookup: CDR1 SGHRS, CDR2 YFSETQ. Trimming took 0 bases from V and 5 from J, leaving 6 bases between them. The CDR3 sequence is 13 residues long. CDR3 amino acids: CASSLGDHNEQFF. In DNA form, the CDR3 reads TGCGCCAGCAGCTTGGGGGACCACAATGAGCAGTTCTTC.

This chain uses TRBV2 with TRBJ2-6, with D perhaps assigned TRBD1 or TRBD2 (6 bases each). The CDR3 length is 17 residues. Germline V lookup: CDR1 SNHLY, CDR2 FYNNEI. V gave up 4 bases and J gave up 0 bases, with 13 bases separating them. The CDR3 DNA is TGTGCCAGCAGTGTGGAGGGGGAGAGCTCTGGGGCCAACGTCCTGACTTTC. Translation gives CASSVEGESSGANVLTF.

This clonotype was counted ten times or more. The rearrangement links TRBV7-2 to TRBJ2-7; 9 positions match TRBD2. The V gene end was trimmed by 1 base and the J gene end by 5 bases; junction bases not matched to a gene: 12. Germline CDR1 and CDR2: SGHTA and FQGNSA. CDR3 length equals 17 residues. The CDR3 nucleotides read TGTGCCAGCAGCTTAGTAAGCGGGAGGTCCCCCTTGGACGAGCAGTACTTC. Encoded protein: CASSLVSGRSPLDEQYF.

This clonotype was recorded at least ten times. The CDR3 loop reads CASSRGTSALTGELFF. DNA for the CDR3: TGTGCCAGCAGCCGCGGGACTAGCGCACTAACCGGGGAGCTGTTTTTT. The chain has TRBV11-2 and TRBJ2-2; the match to TRBD2 covers 10 bases. The CDR3 covers 16 residues. Germline trimming cut 5 bases from V and 5 bases from J; bases unmatched to any gene: 8. Germline CDR1 reads SGHAT; CDR2 reads FQNNGV.

The chain links TRBV5-3 to TRBJ2-1; D unresolved. TRBV5-3 is noted as an ORF with a role that remains uncertain. V gave up 8 bases and J gave up 1 base, with 13 bases separating them. CDR3 length equals 14 residues. The CDR3 is CASTPITSYNEQFF. The DNA of the CDR3 is TGTGCCAGCACCCCCATTACGTCCTACAATGAGCAGTTCTTC.

The chain combines TRBV29-1 with TRBJ2-5, with 9 bases aligning to TRBD1. Germline CDR1 is SQVTM and CDR2 is ANQGSEA. Trimming cost V 7 bases and J 5 bases; bases outside gene matches: 5. The CDR3 runs to 12 residues. The DNA for the CDR3 is TGCAGCGCAGGACAGGGGAGGGAGACCCAGTACTTC. It is translated as CSAGQGRETQYF.

The rearrangement links TRBV6-6 to TRBJ2-7; TRBD2 matches at 11 bases. The CDR3 has 15 amino acids. Germline loops: CDR1 MNHNY, CDR2 SVGAGI (reference sequence). The trim removed 5 bases at V and 3 bases at J, leaving 6 bases unmatched. CDR3 sequence reads: CASSPAGTSGYEQYF. The CDR3 DNA reads as TGTGCCAGCAGTCCGGCCGGGACTAGCGGCTACGAGCAGTACTTC.

This clonotype showed up just a few times. This likely reflects a read error, since a far larger clone is one base away. The chain joins TRBV27 to TRBJ2-1, with 9 bases matching TRBD2. CDR1 is MNHEY, CDR2 SMNVEV, per germline (reference sequence). The trim removed 2 bases at V and 10 bases at J, leaving 9 bases unmatched. The CDR3 length is 15 residues. CDR3 protein: CASSLRTSASYEQFF. CDR3 bases: TGTGCCAGCAGTTTACGGACTAGCGCTTCCTACGAGCAGTTCTTC.

The sample holds many counts of this clonotype. V usage is TRBV4-2 and J usage is TRBJ1-2; 10 bases match TRBD1. The CDR3 loop spans 15 amino acids. Per the germline V gene, CDR1 is LGHNA and CDR2 is YNFKEQ. With V trimmed by 2 bases and J by 6 bases, 6 bases remained unmatched. CDR3 residues: CASSQYWGTGDGYTF. CDR3 coding DNA: TGTGCCAGCAGCCAATACTGGGGGACAGGGGATGGCTACACCTTC.

This clonotype was detected many times. This chain links TRBV15 with TRBJ2-3; D ambiguous. Germline V CDR1 and CDR2: LNHNV, YYDKDF (reference sequence). V shed 1 base and J shed 5 bases, with 7 bases lying between them. The CDR3 length is 13 residues. The CDR3 loop is CATSRGYGDTQYF. The CDR3 DNA is TGTGCCACCAGCAGAGGCTACGGAGATACGCAGTATTTT.

Concerning this clonotype itself: This likely reflects a read error, since a far larger clone is one base away. The chain carries TRBV10-3 and TRBJ1-6; TRBD1 matches 8 bases. Trimming cost V 6 bases and J 10 bases; bases outside gene matches: 8. CDR3 size: 14 residues. From germline, CDR1 is ENHRY and CDR2 SYGVKD. In DNA, the CDR3 is TGTGCCATCAGGCCAGGACAGGGTCGGTCACCCCTCCACTTT. Amino acid sequence: CAIRPGQGRSPLHF.

This clonotype was seen repeatedly, ten times or more. The V call is TRBV7-2, the J call TRBJ1-5, with 7 bases fitting TRBD1. Germline CDR1 is SGHTA and CDR2 is FQGNSA. Losses at the gene ends were 1 base for V and 4 bases for J; bases not matched to a gene: 4. This CDR3 comprises 15 residues. CDR3 nucleotide sequence: TGTGCCAGCAGCTTAGACAGGGGTCCAAATCAGCCCCAGCATTTT. As protein: CASSLDRGPNQPQHF. Variable domain in full (rest from reference TRBV7-2 and TRBJ1-5): GAGVSQSPSNKVTEKGKDVELRCDPISGHTALYWYRQSLGQGLEFLIYFQGNSAPDKSGLPSDRFSAERTGGSVSTLTIQRTQQEDSAVYLCASSLDRGPNQPQHFGDGTRLSIL.

This clonotype came up many times. The chain combines TRBV2 with TRBJ2-1; either TRBD1 or TRBD2 may supply D (7 bases each). This CDR3 region has 14 residues. CDR1 and CDR2 (germline): SNHLY, FYNNEI. Trimming took 7 bases from V and 9 from J, leaving 19 bases between them. The CDR3 spells CASMAQGGYVEQFF. For the CDR3, the DNA is TGTGCCAGCATGGCGCAGGGGGGGTACGTTGAGCAGTTCTTC.

Concerning this clonotype: A read error is likely here: a far larger clone is one base away. V and J are TRBV6-5 and TRBJ1-5; D is undetermined. CDR1 is MNHEY, CDR2 SVGAGI, per germline. This CDR3 contains 13 residues. Trimming took off 8 bases at V and 3 bases at J, with 11 bases between the two ends. The CDR3 reads CASGDGDNQPQHF. The CDR3 DNA follows: TGTGCCAGCGGTGACGGGGACAATCAGCCCCAGCATTTT.

This chain links TRBV20-1 with TRBJ2-3; TRBD2 matches at 11 bases. The CDR3 runs to 17 residues. The ends lost 4 bases at V and 3 bases at J; junction bases unmatched: 12. The germline CDR1 and CDR2 sequences are DFQATT and SNEGSKA (reference sequence). CDR3 in amino acids: CSAKALAGAPGTDTQYF. The CDR3 DNA reads as TGCAGTGCTAAGGCACTAGCGGGAGCCCCCGGGACAGATACGCAGTATTTT.

This rearrangement joins TRBV12-3 or TRBV12-4 to TRBJ2-3; 8 bases are shared with TRBD2. V shed 6 bases and J 1 base; nucleotides not matched to a gene: 15. This CDR3 has 18 amino acids. CDR3 protein: CASRYESGLGGGTDTQYF. In nucleotides, the CDR3 is TGTGCCAGCAGATATGAGTCCGGACTCGGGGGGGGCACAGATACGCAGTATTTT.

This clonotype was recorded many times. The chain joins TRBV20-1 to TRBJ2-3; the D gene is possibly TRBD1 (5 bases). The CDR3 sequence is 16 residues long. The V end lost 6 bases, the J end lost 2 bases, and 21 bases lay between the germline ends. The germline CDR1 and CDR2 sequences are DFQATT and SNEGSKA (reference sequence). The CDR3 is CSAHTMTAHFTDTQYF. The CDR3 DNA is TGCAGTGCCCATACCATGACAGCCCATTTCACAGATACGCAGTATTTT.

As to this clonotype: A far larger clone differs by one base, so this is likely a read error. This chain's CDR3 is CASDRPGVDEQYF. The CDR3 nucleotides are TGTGCCAGCGATAGGCCAGGGGTGGATGAGCAGTACTTC. The chain couples TRBV12-3 or TRBV12-4 to TRBJ2-7; TRBD1 is a possible D gene (6 bases). Deletions cut 8 bases from V and 7 bases from J, with 18 bases between. This CDR3 comprises 13 residues.

The table lists this clonotype with many counts. The genes are TRBV7-2 and TRBJ1-5; D uncertain. The germline gives CDR1 SGHTA, CDR2 FQGNSA. The V gene lost 1 base and the J gene lost 6 bases, with 13 bases spanning the gap. This CDR3 is 15 amino acids long. CDR3 nucleotides: TGTGCCAGCAGCTTAGAGAATCGGGCCGGTCAGCCCCAGCATTTT. Translating gives CASSLENRAGQPQHF.